One and the same sample provided the 31 T cell receptor beta chains below, sequenced in a study of T-cell memory formation after mild COVID-19. TCRdb itself ran the 5' RACE reads through MiXCR, one entry per CDR3 protein. The table has 250,000 or so distinct CDR3 sequences, 8% to 9.5% seen once; the top ten hold more than 20%. The sample taken for sequencing was PBMCs or a T cell subset sorted from them (not recorded which). These receptors were collected from a man aged 18 to 29 who had mild COVID-19 (a few samples of this study predate the infection). Cell type and time point are not known.

The V gene is TRBV4-1, the J gene TRBJ1-2; no definite D call. The CDR3 runs to 15 residues. Germline V CDR1 and CDR2: MGHRA, YSYEKL. V shed 3 bases and J shed 4 bases, with 15 bases lying between them. CDR3 region: CASSQDPGVIYGYTF. The CDR3 nucleotides read TGCGCCAGCAGCCAGGATCCCGGGGTTATCTATGGCTACACCTTC.

The chain is built from TRBV30 and TRBJ1-2; D perhaps matches TRBD1 (5 bases). V lost 4 bases and J 2 bases, leaving 17 bases between the germline ends. CDR3 length: 15 residues. In germline, CDR1 is GTSNPN, CDR2 SVGIG (reference sequence). CDR3 loop: CAWTRGGTVNYGYTF. The DNA of the CDR3 is TGTGCCTGGACTAGAGGTGGGACCGTAAACTATGGCTACACCTTC.

The chain carries TRBV10-3 and TRBJ1-2; 7 positions agree with TRBD1. The CDR3 has 12 residues. The germline CDR1 and CDR2 sequences are ENHRY and SYGVKD. The J segment lost 7 bases and the V segment lost 4 bases, leaving 3 bases of the junction unmatched. CDR3 amino acids: CAISVEGAGYTF. In DNA, the CDR3 is TGTGCCATCAGTGTGGAGGGGGCTGGCTACACCTTC.

This clonotype was counted ten times or more. This rearrangement joins TRBV7-6 to TRBJ2-2; the D gene is possibly TRBD2 (6 bases). From germline, CDR1 is SGHVS and CDR2 FNYEAQ. Trimming shortened V by 0 bases and J by 3 bases, and 8 bases separated the two germline ends. CDR3 size: 15 residues. CDR3 in DNA: TGTGCCAGCAGCTTAGCTAGCGGTTACACCGGGGAGCTGTTTTTT. Amino acid sequence: CASSLASGYTGELFF.

This clonotype was seen a few times. The chain uses TRBV4-1 and TRBJ2-5, with a tentative D call TRBD1 (5 bases). With 0 bases removed from V and 4 bases from J, the gap between germline ends came to 18 bases. Germline CDR1 is MGHRA and CDR2 is YSYEKL. There are 17 residues in the CDR3. The chain's CDR3 is CASSQDMFQAQGETQYF. For the CDR3, the DNA is TGCGCCAGCAGCCAAGATATGTTCCAGGCTCAGGGAGAGACCCAGTACTTC.

The chain combines TRBV9 with TRBJ1-2, with D possibly matching TRBD1 (5 bases). The V gene lost 0 bases and the J gene lost 4 bases, with 13 bases spanning the gap. The CDR3 extends over 15 amino acids. Germline V gives CDR1 SGDLS, CDR2 YYNGEE. The CDR3 loop is CASSVGQGKVYGYTF. The CDR3 coding sequence is TGTGCCAGCAGCGTAGGTCAGGGAAAGGTCTATGGCTACACCTTC. The full variable domain, completed using reference TRBV9 and TRBJ1-2, is DSGVTQTPKHLITATGQRVTLRCSPRSGDLSVYWYQQSLDQGLQFLIQYYNGEERAKGNILERFSAQQFPDLHSELNLSSLELGDSALYFCASSVGQGKVYGYTFGSGTRLTVV.

This clonotype was counted ten times or more. The rearrangement joins TRBV28 to TRBJ2-3, with 8 positions matching TRBD1. Germline V gene data show CDR1 as MDHEN and CDR2 as SYDVKM. This CDR3 has 15 amino acids. V gave up 3 bases and J gave up 6 bases; unmatched junction bases: 8. The chain's CDR3 is CASSLQGAGWDTQYF. In nucleotides, the CDR3 is TGTGCCAGCAGTTTGCAGGGGGCGGGATGGGATACGCAGTATTTT.

This chain links TRBV5-6 with TRBJ1-1; D ambiguous. V dropped 0 bases and J dropped 11 bases, with 17 bases sitting between them. CDR3 length equals 14 residues. Germline CDR1 is SGHDT and CDR2 is YYEEEE. CDR3 DNA sequence: TGTGCCAGCAGCTTGGTAGGGTCGCGGTGGAATGCTTTCTTT. Encoded protein: CASSLVGSRWNAFF.

V gene TRBV12-3 or TRBV12-4 combines with J gene TRBJ2-4; 16 bases match TRBD2. The V gene end was trimmed by 7 bases and the J gene end by 0 bases; junction bases not matched to a gene: 12. This CDR3 contains 20 residues. The CDR3 here is CASTRAGLAGGPGAKNIQYF. The CDR3 DNA is TGTGCCAGCACGCGAGCGGGACTAGCGGGGGGGCCGGGAGCCAAAAACATTCAGTACTTC.

The sample holds a few counts of this clonotype. In DNA form, the CDR3 reads TGCAGCGTTGGTGGAAAGGGGGTGGATCAGCCCCAGCATTTT. Translated: CSVGGKGVDQPQHF. This chain uses TRBV29-1 with TRBJ1-5; D perhaps matches TRBD1 (6 bases). Trimming left V 4 bases short and J 5 bases short, with 15 bases between. CDR3 size: 14 residues. The germline V gene encodes CDR1 SQVTM and CDR2 ANQGSEA.

The chain is built from TRBV7-9 and TRBJ2-5, with TRBD1 matching 12 bases. The CDR3 totals 15 residues. Unmatched junction bases numbered 5, after V lost 5 bases and J lost 4 bases. In germline, CDR1 is SEHNR, CDR2 FQNEAQ (reference sequence). This chain's CDR3 is CASSHWDRGRETQYF. The CDR3 DNA reads TGTGCCAGCAGCCACTGGGACAGGGGGCGAGAGACCCAGTACTTC. The entire variable domain, with the rest obtained from reference TRBV7-9 and TRBJ2-5, is as follows: DTGVSQNPRHKITKRGQNVTFRCDPISEHNRLYWYRQTLGQGPEFLTYFQNEAQLEKSRLLSDRFSAERPKGSFSTLEIQRTEQGDSAMYLCASSHWDRGRETQYFGPGTRLLVL.

In its sample, this clonotype was seen a few times. V usage is TRBV7-9 and J usage is TRBJ2-3; 7 bases match TRBD2. The germline gives CDR1 SEHNR, CDR2 FQNEAQ (reference sequence). The CDR3 length is 14 residues. V lost 5 bases and J lost 9; bases outside the gene matches: 11. CDR3 DNA: TGTGCCAGCAGCGCTATACGGTTGGGAGGGACGCAGTATTTT. Translated, it gives CASSAIRLGGTQYF.

The chain recombines TRBV10-3 with TRBJ2-5, with a tentative D call TRBD2 (6 bases). This CDR3 comprises 15 residues. The germline CDR1 and CDR2 sequences are ENHRY and SYGVKD. Trimming shortened V by 8 bases and J by 2 bases, and 18 bases separated the two germline ends. CDR3 nucleotide sequence: TGTGCCATCGGGGATGGGACTGACGTACAAGAGACCCAGTACTTC. Its translation: CAIGDGTDVQETQYF.

The chain links TRBV28 to TRBJ2-5, with D tentatively TRBD1 (6 bases). This CDR3 has 14 amino acids. The germline V gene encodes CDR1 MDHEN and CDR2 SYDVKM. With 6 bases removed from V and 5 bases from J, the gap between germline ends came to 16 bases. This CDR3 is CASSNAQGMETQYF. The CDR3 region has the DNA TGTGCCAGCAGCAACGCACAGGGAATGGAGACCCAGTACTTC.

This clonotype was recorded a few times. The rearrangement uses TRBV12-3 or TRBV12-4 and TRBJ1-1, with 8 bases matching TRBD1. Trimming at V came to 3 bases and at J to 5 bases, leaving 5 bases not matched to a gene. The CDR3 runs to 14 residues. For the CDR3, the DNA is TGTGCCAGCAGTTTTAGGGACAGGAGGACTGAAGCTTTCTTT. Translating gives CASSFRDRRTEAFF.

This clonotype was found a few times. For the CDR3, the DNA is TGCGCCAGCAGCCAACCCTCTGGAAACACCATATATTTT. Translated: CASSQPSGNTIYF. The chain uses TRBV4-1 and TRBJ1-3, with unresolved D. The V gene lost 2 bases and the J gene lost 0 bases, with 2 bases spanning the gap. The germline V gene has CDR1 MGHRA and CDR2 YSYEKL. The length of the CDR3 is 13 residues.

V usage is TRBV10-3 and J usage is TRBJ2-1, with a tentative D call TRBD1 (6 bases). Per the germline V gene, CDR1 is ENHRY and CDR2 is SYGVKD. Trimming stripped 9 bases from V and 8 bases from J, with 17 bases between. This CDR3 spans 13 amino acids. CDR3 in amino acids: CAIRQAPRDEQFF. In DNA, the CDR3 is TGTGCCATAAGACAGGCCCCTAGGGATGAGCAGTTCTTC.

J is TRBJ1-3 and V is TRBV6-5; D possibly corresponds to TRBD1 (5 bases). The CDR3 is 15 residues long. Germline values: CDR1 MNHEY, CDR2 SVGAGI. V was cut by 3 bases and J by 8 bases, with 17 bases left in between. CDR3 protein: CASSYRDRSRDTIYF. CDR3 DNA: TGTGCCAGCAGTTATCGGGACCGAAGTAGGGACACCATATATTTT.

Many counts were recorded for this clonotype. The chain is built from TRBV12-3 or TRBV12-4 and TRBJ2-7; D possibly matches TRBD1 or TRBD2 (5 bases each). The V end lost 4 bases, the J end lost 2 bases, and 9 bases lay between the germline ends. The length of the CDR3 is 13 residues. The CDR3 is CASSYRGAYEQYV. CDR3 DNA: TGTGCCAGCAGTTATAGGGGAGCCTACGAGCAGTACGTC.

This clonotype has only a few counts. V is TRBV4-2 and J is TRBJ2-2, with D perhaps being TRBD1 or TRBD2 (5 bases each). This CDR3 contains 18 residues. Deletions cut 0 bases from V and 0 bases from J, with 14 bases between. The germline V gene has CDR1 LGHNA and CDR2 YNFKEQ. The CDR3 DNA sequence: TGTGCCAGCAGCCAAGAACCTGACCGGGGCGCGAACACCGGGGAGCTGTTTTTT. Translation gives CASSQEPDRGANTGELFF.

This chain links TRBV5-6 with TRBJ2-3; 10 bases are shared with TRBD2. Germline CDR1 and CDR2: SGHDT and YYEEEE. The CDR3 extends over 16 amino acids. Unmatched junction bases numbered 3, after V lost 1 base and J lost 1 base. The CDR3, as DNA: TGTGCCAGCAGCTTGTCTCTAGCGGGGGGCACAGATACGCAGTATTTT. Amino acid sequence: CASSLSLAGGTDTQYF.

This clonotype was detected a few times. This chain uses TRBV24-1 with TRBJ1-5; weak D call: TRBD1 (6 bases). The CDR3 spans 13 residues. V was shortened by 4 bases and J by 7 bases, with 10 bases between the two germline ends. Germline V CDR1 and CDR2: KGHDR, SFDVKD. The CDR3 sequence: CATSEGGQQPQHF. CDR3 bases: TGTGCCACCAGTGAGGGGGGACAACAGCCCCAGCATTTT.

The CDR3 here is CASSFMDRTEAFF. In nucleotides, the CDR3 is TGCGCCAGCAGCTTTATGGATCGGACTGAAGCTTTCTTT. The chain employs TRBV5-1 and TRBJ1-1; D remains ambiguous. CDR1 and CDR2 from the germline V gene are SGHRS and YFSETQ. Between the trimmed V and J ends, which lost 2 bases and 5 bases, there was a span of 10 bases. The CDR3 runs to 13 residues.

This clonotype was observed a few times. The genes are TRBV20-1 and TRBJ2-3; possibly TRBD2 for D (6 bases). The V gene's germline CDR1 is DFQATT and CDR2 SNEGSKA (reference sequence). The V gene lost 6 bases and the J gene lost 0 bases, with 16 bases spanning the gap. The length of the CDR3 is 15 residues. The CDR3 bases are TGCAGTGCCCACAGACCGGGGGTTAGCACAGATACGCAGTATTTT. It codes for CSAHRPGVSTDTQYF.

This chain uses TRBV6-5 with TRBJ2-7, with D unresolved. The CDR3 is 12 residues long. CDR1 and CDR2 from the germline V gene are MNHEY and SVGAGI. V lost 7 bases to trimming and J lost 3 bases, with 10 bases between them. CDR3 nucleotide sequence: TGTGCCAGCATCAGGACCCGCTACGAGCAGTACGTC. Its protein is CASIRTRYEQYV.

This clonotype was detected many times. The chain combines TRBV5-7 with TRBJ1-5; D remains ambiguous. TRBV5-7 has ORF status, its function being uncertain. There are 13 residues in the CDR3. V lost 6 bases and J lost 3, with 10 bases in between. CDR3 amino acids: CASNIGVNQPQHF. Here the CDR3 DNA reads TGTGCCAGCAACATCGGGGTCAATCAGCCCCAGCATTTT.

This clonotype has a count of ten or more. The rearrangement uses TRBV10-1 and TRBJ2-3, with 12 bases fitting TRBD2. In germline, CDR1 is WNHNN, CDR2 SYGVQD (reference sequence). The V gene end was trimmed by 4 bases and the J gene end by 5 bases; junction bases not matched to a gene: 4. The CDR3 totals 15 residues. The CDR3 bases are TGCGCCAGCAGTGTCGGACTAGCGGGGCGAGATACGCAGTATTTT. Protein product: CASSVGLAGRDTQYF.

This clonotype was detected only a few times. The V and J genes are TRBV5-1 and TRBJ1-1; no clear D. The CDR3 is 15 residues long. V was pared by 4 bases and J by 0 bases, with 13 bases between. From germline, CDR1 is SGHRS and CDR2 YFSETQ. The CDR3 protein is CASSPPGPMNTEAFF. The CDR3 DNA follows: TGCGCCAGCAGCCCGCCCGGGCCCATGAACACTGAAGCTTTCTTT.

The chain links TRBV6-2 or TRBV6-3 to TRBJ2-1; D is ambiguous. In germline, CDR1 is MNHEY, CDR2 SVGEGT. The CDR3 has 14 residues. The V and J ends lost 0 bases and 4 bases respectively, with 7 bases between them. The CDR3 coding sequence is TGTGCCAGCAGTTACTCGAACCAGTACAATGAGCAGTTCTTC. It specifies CASSYSNQYNEQFF.

The chain uses TRBV5-1 and TRBJ2-1; D perhaps matches TRBD2 (6 bases). Germline V gene lookup returns CDR1 SGHRS and CDR2 YFSETQ. V lost 4 bases to trimming and J lost 6 bases, with 14 bases between them. The CDR3 covers 14 residues. CDR3 nucleotides: TGCGCCAGCAGCCCCTTTGAGACTAGCAATGAGCAGTTCTTC. Translating it yields CASSPFETSNEQFF.

This clonotype was found a few times. The chain recombines TRBV12-3 or TRBV12-4 with TRBJ1-1, with 7 bases fitting TRBD1. Trimming removed 8 bases from V and 4 bases from J; junction bases left unmatched: 10. This CDR3 is 14 amino acids long. The CDR3 DNA follows: TGTGCCAGCTTAGCAGGGGGGCTAGGCACTGAAGCTTTCTTT. Translating gives CASLAGGLGTEAFF.